What follows are 16 T cell receptor beta chains derived from one specimen sequenced in a study of graft-versus-host responses after intestinal transplantation. TCRdb keeps only in-frame clones here, not all; method: immunoSEQ multiplex PCR. This sample has tens of thousands of clones, with about 93% found just once. Antigen specificity for these receptors is unknown. Source: unstimulated CD8+ T cells sorted from spleen or lymph node cells, taken before transplant. Source of these receptors: a human donor who was the organ donor for an intestinal transplant.

The chain links TRBV27 to TRBJ1-1, with 7 bases fitting TRBD1. This CDR3 comprises 15 residues. The V segment lost 4 bases and the J segment 4 bases; nucleotides outside the gene matches: 9. CDR1 and CDR2 from the germline V gene are MNHEY and SMNVEV (reference sequence). The DNA of the CDR3 is TGTGCCAGCAGTTCCCACAGGGGAATCGTCACTGAAGCTTTCTTT. It yields the protein CASSSHRGIVTEAFF.

The rearrangement uses TRBV29-1 and TRBJ2-5; D not certain. CDR1 is SQVTM, CDR2 ANQGSEA, per germline. This CDR3 has 15 residues. The germline V and J ends were trimmed by 0 bases and 7 bases, with 18 bases remaining between them. CDR3 nucleotide sequence: TGCAGCGTTGAAGATCCGAGAAAGCGCGGTGGGACCCAGTACTTC. Translated: CSVEDPRKRGGTQYF.

This chain connects TRBV7-2 to TRBJ2-1; 11 bases match TRBD2. The length of the CDR3 is 18 residues. Trimming at V came to 2 bases and at J to 8 bases, leaving 14 bases not matched to a gene. From germline, CDR1 is SGHTA and CDR2 FQGNSA. CDR3 nucleotide sequence: TGTGCCAGCAGCTTACCGGGAACGTTAGCGGGAGGGAGGCATGAGCAGTTCTTC. Translated, it gives CASSLPGTLAGGRHEQFF.

CDR3 DNA: TGTGCCAGCAGTTTTTTAGCGGGAGTGACCCCAGATACGCAGTATTTT. It encodes CASSFLAGVTPDTQYF. The genes are TRBV27 and TRBJ2-3; 9 bases fit TRBD2. Germline V gives CDR1 MNHEY, CDR2 SMNVEV (reference sequence). The CDR3 covers 16 residues. V shed 3 bases and J 4 bases; nucleotides not matched to a gene: 8.

This clone was picked up one time. The chain combines TRBV5-1 with TRBJ2-2; TRBD2 aligns across 13 bases. V shed 4 bases and J 5 bases; nucleotides not matched to a gene: 5. Germline V gene sequence: CDR1 SGHRS, CDR2 YFSETQ. CDR3 length equals 16 residues. Here the CDR3 DNA reads TGCGCCAGCAGCGCCCGACTAGCGGGAGGAACCGGGGAGCTGTTTTTT. Translation gives CASSARLAGGTGELFF.

V gene TRBV19 combines with J gene TRBJ2-1; D gene unclear. This CDR3 has 16 amino acids. V lost 0 bases to trimming and J lost 2 bases, with 11 bases between them. In germline, CDR1 is LNHDA, CDR2 SQIVND (reference sequence). CDR3 sequence: CASSIDGPRPYNEQFF. CDR3 bases: TGTGCCAGTAGTATAGATGGGCCCCGCCCCTACAATGAGCAGTTCTTC.

The J gene is TRBJ1-3, the V gene TRBV5-6; 7 nucleotides align to TRBD1. The V segment lost 4 bases and the J segment 2 bases; nucleotides outside the gene matches: 3. CDR1 SGHDT and CDR2 YYEEEE come from the germline V gene. The CDR3 runs 14 residues. The chain's CDR3 is CASSLDRAGNTIYF. In DNA, the CDR3 is TGTGCCAGCAGCCTCGACAGGGCTGGAAACACCATATATTTT.

This clone has just one count. This chain links TRBV30 with TRBJ2-7; 9 nucleotides agree with TRBD2. Germline lookup yields CDR1 GTSNPN and CDR2 SVGIG (reference sequence). J gave up 5 bases and V 3 bases, and 11 bases lay outside the gene matches. The CDR3 loop spans 15 amino acids. The DNA of the CDR3 is TGTGCCTGGAGCCCCTGGGCGGGAGGGCCCAACGAGCAGTACTTC. Protein sequence: CAWSPWAGGPNEQYF.

This rearrangement joins TRBV29-1 to TRBJ1-4; D ambiguous. Trimming left V 3 bases short and J 5 bases short, with 7 bases between. Germline V gene lookup returns CDR1 SQVTM and CDR2 ANQGSEA. The CDR3 runs 12 residues. CDR3 sequence reads: CSVEVPNEKLFF. The CDR3 DNA reads TGCAGCGTTGAGGTGCCCAATGAAAAACTGTTTTTT.

The CDR3 bases are TGCGCCAGCAGCCAAGGACCGGCAGATACGCAGTATTTT. This encodes CASSQGPADTQYF. The chain combines TRBV4-1 with TRBJ2-3; D is uncertain. The germline V and J ends were trimmed by 1 base and 4 bases, with 6 bases remaining between them. Germline V gene lookup returns CDR1 MGHRA and CDR2 YSYEKL. CDR3 length equals 13 residues.

The chain combines TRBV7-9 with TRBJ2-2; D unclear. The CDR3 runs to 12 residues. V dropped 1 base and J dropped 7 bases, with 4 bases sitting between them. Germline V lookup: CDR1 SEHNR, CDR2 FQNEAQ (reference sequence). The DNA of the CDR3 is TGTGCCAGCAGCTTAGATGGCGGGGAGCTGTTTTTT. Its translation: CASSLDGGELFF.

The rearrangement uses TRBV28 and TRBJ2-5; D perhaps matches TRBD2 (6 bases). The tail of the sequence fits TRBJ2-7 better, so the J call may be wrong. Per the germline V gene, CDR1 is MDHEN and CDR2 is SYDVKM. This CDR3 region has 14 residues. CDR3 protein: CASSPWASVDEQYF. For the CDR3, the DNA is TGTGCCAGCAGTCCCTGGGCTAGCGTCGACGAGCAGTACTTC.

The chain carries TRBV7-8 and TRBJ2-1, with D perhaps matching TRBD2 (6 bases). The CDR3 is 17 amino acids. The germline V and J ends were trimmed by 1 base and 1 base, with 14 bases remaining between them. Germline-derived CDR1 and CDR2 are SGHVS and FQNEAQ. This chain's CDR3 is CASSLDFRELSYNEQFF. In DNA, the CDR3 is TGTGCCAGCAGCTTAGATTTCCGGGAGCTGTCCTACAATGAGCAGTTCTTC. The full variable domain, with the rest looked up from reference TRBV7-8 and TRBJ2-1, is GAGVSQSPRYKVAKRGQDVALRCDPISGHVSLFWYQQALGQGPEFLTYFQNEAQLDKSGLPSDRFFAERPEGSVSTLKIQRTQQEDSAVYLCASSLDFRELSYNEQFFGPGTRLTVL.

This sequence joins TRBV5-4 and TRBJ2-6; a possible D gene is TRBD2 (5 bases). The CDR3 is made up of 18 amino acids. Trimming removed 1 base at V and 2 bases at J, with 16 bases between. Per germline, CDR1 SGHNT and CDR2 YYREEE (reference sequence). The CDR3 region has the DNA TGTGCCAGCAGCTTGCCGGACTCCGGTATGACTGGGGCCAACGTCCTGACTTTC. Its translation is CASSLPDSGMTGANVLTF.

The rearrangement joins TRBV7-4 to TRBJ2-7; 13 bases align to TRBD2. Germline V lookup: CDR1 SGHVT, CDR2 SQSDAQ. V trimming: 5 bases; J trimming: 2 bases; junction bases outside the gene matches: 12. The CDR3 is made up of 18 amino acids. The CDR3 nucleotides read TGTGCCAGCAGCCCCCCGACTAGCGGGAGGTTGCCACCCTACGAGCAGTACTTC. Its protein product is CASSPPTSGRLPPYEQYF.

This CDR3 reads CASSLRAGGRTEAFF. DNA of the CDR3: TGTGCCAGCAGTTTAAGAGCGGGGGGAAGAACTGAAGCTTTCTTT. The chain couples TRBV28 to TRBJ1-1; weak D call: TRBD1 (5 bases). The CDR3 consists of 15 residues. Germline V gene sequence: CDR1 MDHEN, CDR2 SYDVKM. V shed 2 bases and J shed 5 bases, with 15 bases lying between them.